This T cell receptor (beta chain) was identified during a study of cytomegalovirus exposure and HLA in healthy donors. Study as a whole: The same platform as the roughly 670 first-cohort repertoires was used for the 120 validation repertoires, a later analysis reported.

Libraries were prepared by immunoSEQ multiplex PCR; TCRdb keeps only in-frame clonotypes and omits some of them. The repertoire holds about 310,000 clones, with 88% as singletons. Comment on this clone: Its antigen remains unknown.

Overall study results and limits: The tendency of first-cohort TCR clusters to co-occur in the roughly 110 validation repertoires was identified by a subsequent analysis. Using the classifier, cytomegalovirus status was reportedly diagnosed with high specificity and sensitivity. Overall, some 160 TCR beta chains were annotated as cytomegalovirus-associated.

This CDR3 spans 18 amino acids. The junction had 10 bases not matched to a gene; V was cut back by 3 bases and J by 3 bases. Germline assignment: CDR1 KGHSH and CDR2 LQKENI. What was sequenced was PBMCs. The rearrangement uses TRBV18 and TRBJ2-7, with 14 bases identical to TRBD2. The receptor's source is a man between 25 and 39 years old in good health and CMV-seronegative. CDR3 in amino acids: CASSPGLAGVSGVYEQYF. CDR3 sequence (DNA): TGTGCCAGCTCACCGGGACTAGCGGGGGTTTCTGGTGTCTACGAGCAGTACTTC.